This is a list of T cell receptor beta chains from one sample in a study of shared clonotypes between healthy human individuals. The assay was immunoSEQ multiplex PCR, and TCRdb's table has in-frame clones only and misses some. The repertoire includes 2 million to 2.5 million clones, more than 90% of them detected once, and 0.1% to 0.15% sits in the top ten. Sequencing input: naive CD4+ T cells sorted from blood. Every receptor here comes from a man aged 18 to 35 in good health. Both conserved end residues are trimmed from each CDR3. Each record gives: V gene, J gene, CDR3 protein.

v_call: TRBV30; j_call: TRBJ2-1; cdr3_aa: AWRPTSLGYNEQF
v_call: TRBV30; j_call: TRBJ2-6; cdr3_aa: AWRGVSGANVLT
v_call: TRBV6-5; j_call: TRBJ2-2; cdr3_aa: ASSYGTSGTGELF
v_call: TRBV7-7; j_call: TRBJ2-1; cdr3_aa: ASSPRQGEGEQF
v_call: TRBV11-2; j_call: TRBJ2-7; cdr3_aa: ASSLETGVAYEQY
v_call: TRBV5-1; j_call: TRBJ1-4; cdr3_aa: ASSLSGSEKLF
v_call: TRBV2; j_call: TRBJ2-2; cdr3_aa: ASREGPANTGELF
v_call: TRBV7-8; j_call: TRBJ2-5; cdr3_aa: ASSLGLAGVQETQY
v_call: TRBV6-5; j_call: TRBJ2-3; cdr3_aa: ASSRYTSGANTQY
v_call: TRBV21-1; j_call: TRBJ2-5; cdr3_aa: ASSKEMGKETQY
v_call: TRBV28; j_call: TRBJ2-7; cdr3_aa: ASSLNYEQY
v_call: TRBV5-1; j_call: TRBJ2-5; cdr3_aa: ASSLAGGETQY
v_call: TRBV27; j_call: TRBJ2-7; cdr3_aa: ASSLGRGGPARTYEQY
v_call: TRBV5-6; j_call: TRBJ1-6; cdr3_aa: ASSLYGGSSNSPLH
v_call: TRBV12-5; j_call: TRBJ2-7; cdr3_aa: ATKQEGGHSYEQY
v_call: TRBV2; j_call: TRBJ2-3; cdr3_aa: ASSGRLAGDTTDTQY
v_call: TRBV2; j_call: TRBJ2-1; cdr3_aa: ASRPQSGRLYNEQF